Presented here are 24 T cell receptor beta chains from one specimen sequenced in a study of cytomegalovirus exposure and HLA in healthy donors. The PCR ran on 60 Vbeta and 13 Jbeta primers. The assay was immunoSEQ multiplex PCR, and TCRdb's table has in-frame clones only and misses some. The table lists over 150,000 clones, roughly four fifths of them singletons. The sequenced sample was PBMCs. The source of these receptors is a girl aged 5 to 17 in good health and CMV-seropositive.

The chain is built from TRBV9 and TRBJ1-1, with TRBD1 matching 9 bases. The CDR3 sequence is 14 residues long. Germline trimming cut 4 bases from V and 5 bases from J; bases unmatched to any gene: 6. CDR1 and CDR2 from the germline V gene are SGDLS and YYNGEE. CDR3 loop: CASSSGTGRTEAFF. The CDR3 bases are TGTGCCAGCAGCTCTGGGACAGGGAGGACTGAAGCTTTCTTT.

J is TRBJ2-7 and V is TRBV27; the D gene is possibly TRBD1 (6 bases). The CDR3 extends over 14 amino acids. Trimming shortened V by 4 bases and J by 6 bases, and 16 bases separated the two germline ends. From germline, CDR1 is MNHEY and CDR2 SMNVEV (reference sequence). The CDR3 DNA sequence: TGTGCCAGCAGTTCCAACTCGGACAGAGGCGAGCAGTACTTC. Amino acid sequence: CASSSNSDRGEQYF.

The V call is TRBV7-9, the J call TRBJ1-3; D not resolved. This CDR3 is 14 amino acids long. V lost 5 bases and J 0 bases, leaving 8 bases between the germline ends. The germline CDR1 and CDR2 sequences are SEHNR and FQNEAQ (reference sequence). This CDR3 is CASSPSNSGNTIYF. The CDR3 coding sequence is TGTGCCAGCAGCCCTAGTAACTCTGGAAACACCATATATTTT.

There are a few counts of this clone. The rearrangement uses TRBV4-1 and TRBJ1-5; D gene uncertain. CDR1 and CDR2 (germline): MGHRA, YSYEKL. The CDR3 sequence is 14 residues long. V was shortened by 1 base and J by 1 base, with 5 bases between the two germline ends. CDR3 region: CASSQVSSNQPQHF. As DNA, the CDR3 is TGCGCCAGCAGCCAAGTTTCGAGCAATCAGCCCCAGCATTTT.

The chain carries TRBV25-1 and TRBJ1-2; TRBD1 agrees at 7 bases. This CDR3 region has 13 residues. V shed 10 bases and J 3 bases; nucleotides not matched to a gene: 8. Germline CDR1 MGHDK, CDR2 SYGVNS. The CDR3 DNA reads TGTGCCACATCACAGGGGTTGCACTATGGCTACACCTTC. Translation: CATSQGLHYGYTF.

The chain couples TRBV6-1 to TRBJ1-5; D is unclear. V lost 7 bases and J lost 7, with 20 bases in between. The CDR3 spans 15 residues. The germline V gene encodes CDR1 MNHNS and CDR2 SASEGT. This chain's CDR3 is CASTIQREVRQPQHF. The CDR3 bases are TGTGCCAGCACCATACAACGGGAGGTGCGGCAGCCCCAGCATTTT.

The J gene is TRBJ1-1, the V gene TRBV18; 7 nucleotides match TRBD1. Trimming removed 5 bases from V and 5 bases from J; junction bases left unmatched: 8. This CDR3 contains 14 residues. Germline lookup yields CDR1 KGHSH and CDR2 LQKENI. CDR3 region: CASSSDRVRTEAFF. CDR3 DNA: TGTGCCAGCTCATCAGACAGGGTAAGGACTGAAGCTTTCTTT. The full variable domain, rest sourced from reference TRBV18 and TRBJ1-1, is NAGVMQNPRHLVRRRGQEARLRCSPMKGHSHVYWYRQLPEEGLKFMVYLQKENIIDESGMPKERFSAEFPKEGPSILRIQQVVRGDSAAYFCASSSDRVRTEAFFGQGTRLTVV.

The chain employs TRBV9 and TRBJ1-4; maybe TRBD1 (5 bases). The CDR3 consists of 13 residues. V shed 5 bases and J shed 7 bases, with 12 bases lying between them. CDR1 is SGDLS and CDR2 is YYNGEE in the germline V gene. The CDR3 sequence: CASSLSGGEKLFF. CDR3 sequence (DNA): TGTGCCAGCAGTTTATCGGGGGGTGAAAAACTGTTTTTT.

The genes are TRBV6-5 and TRBJ1-1, with TRBD1 identical over 9 bases. CDR1 is MNHEY and CDR2 is SVGAGI in the germline V gene. V lost 5 bases, J lost 2 bases, and 6 bases stayed unmatched. The CDR3 is 15 amino acids. Here the CDR3 reads CASSRGTGINTEAFF. CDR3 nucleotides: TGTGCCAGCAGTCGTGGGACAGGGATAAACACTGAAGCTTTCTTT.

With regard to this clone: The identical CDR3 is also encoded by other nucleotide sequences in the sample. CDR3 region: CATSTGLNQPQHF. DNA for the CDR3: TGTGCCACCAGCACAGGGCTCAATCAGCCCCAGCATTTT. J is TRBJ1-5 and V is TRBV15, with D perhaps matching TRBD1 (5 bases). Trimming cost V 4 bases and J 3 bases, with 7 bases left between them. In germline, CDR1 is LNHNV, CDR2 YYDKDF (reference sequence). CDR3 length: 13 amino acids.

The DNA for the CDR3 is TGTGCCAGCAGTTTGTCGACAGGGGAATACATTCAGTACTTC. Translated, it gives CASSLSTGEYIQYF. The rearrangement uses TRBV27 and TRBJ2-4; 8 nucleotides align to TRBD1. V dropped 3 bases and J dropped 8; count of bases not matched to a gene: 6. The CDR3 loop spans 14 amino acids. The germline V gene encodes CDR1 MNHEY and CDR2 SMNVEV (reference sequence).

This rearrangement joins TRBV27 to TRBJ1-1; D gene ambiguous. V gave up 6 bases and J gave up 0 bases, with 11 bases separating them. The CDR3 is made up of 14 amino acids. Germline CDR1 reads MNHEY; CDR2 reads SMNVEV (reference sequence). CDR3 protein: CASRDGQMNTEAFF. The CDR3 nucleotides read TGTGCCAGCAGGGATGGGCAGATGAACACTGAAGCTTTCTTT.

The chain employs TRBV5-1 and TRBJ1-1; tentative D call: TRBD1 (5 bases). Germline-derived CDR1 and CDR2 are SGHRS and YFSETQ. The CDR3 consists of 14 residues. V lost 4 bases, J lost 6 bases, and 16 bases lay in between. The CDR3 sequence: CASSLWGGSAEAFF. The CDR3 nucleotides are TGCGCCAGCAGCCTCTGGGGGGGTAGCGCTGAAGCTTTCTTT.

The V gene is TRBV5-4, the J gene TRBJ1-1, with 9 bases matching TRBD1. The V and J ends lost 4 bases and 0 bases, in that order; junction bases with no gene match: 13. From germline, CDR1 is SGHNT and CDR2 YYREEE (reference sequence). The CDR3 is made up of 18 amino acids. The CDR3 loop is CASSAPGQGGVMNTEAFF. The CDR3, as DNA: TGTGCCAGCAGCGCTCCGGGACAGGGAGGGGTGATGAACACTGAAGCTTTCTTT. Complete variable domain (other parts from reference TRBV5-4 and TRBJ1-1): ETGVTQSPTHLIKTRGQQVTLRCSSQSGHNTVSWYQQALGQGPQFIFQYYREEENGRGNFPPRFSGLQFPNYSSELNVNALELDDSALYLCASSAPGQGGVMNTEAFFGQGTRLTVV.

The V gene is TRBV6-6, the J gene TRBJ1-2; TRBD1 matches at 8 bases. This CDR3 has 14 amino acids. V gave up 2 bases and J gave up 5 bases; unmatched junction bases: 4. Looked up from germline, CDR1 is MNHNY and CDR2 is SVGAGI (reference sequence). CDR3 nucleotides: TGTGCCAGCAGTTACCCTGACAGGGGATATGGCTACACCTTC. This translates into CASSYPDRGYGYTF.

The rearrangement joins TRBV11-3 to TRBJ2-1, with 8 bases fitting TRBD2. Trimming cost V 5 bases and J 8 bases; bases outside gene matches: 8. CDR3 length: 14 amino acids. Germline V gene data show CDR1 as SGHNT and CDR2 as YENEEA. This CDR3 reads CASSPGGGIDEQFF. The CDR3 DNA reads as TGTGCCAGCAGCCCCGGGGGGGGAATCGATGAGCAGTTCTTC. The full variable domain, completed using reference TRBV11-3 and TRBJ2-1, is EAGVVQSPRYKIIEKKQPVAFWCNPISGHNTLYWYLQNLGQGPELLIRYENEEAVDDSQLPKDRFSAERLKGVDSTLKIQPAELGDSAVYLCASSPGGGIDEQFFGPGTRLTVL.

The rearrangement links TRBV28 to TRBJ1-4; no definite D call. This CDR3 has 13 residues. Germline CDR1 is MDHEN and CDR2 is SYDVKM. The V end lost 5 bases, the J end lost 8 bases, and 12 bases lay between the germline ends. The CDR3 reads CASSGLLGEKLFF. The DNA of the CDR3 is TGTGCCAGCAGTGGACTCCTGGGGGAAAAACTGTTTTTT.

The chain couples TRBV6-4 to TRBJ1-2; the match to TRBD1 covers 7 bases. CDR1 and CDR2 from the germline V gene are MRHNA and SNTAGT. V shed 3 bases and J 4 bases; nucleotides not matched to a gene: 14. The CDR3 sequence is 17 residues long. The CDR3 coding sequence is TGTGCCAGCAGTGAAGCGCCCGAATTAGGGGGCGGCTATGGCTACACCTTC. It codes for CASSEAPELGGGYGYTF.

The chain employs TRBV19 and TRBJ1-2; D call uncertain. The V end was cut by 0 bases, the J end by 4 bases, with 9 bases between. The germline V gene encodes CDR1 LNHDA and CDR2 SQIVND (reference sequence). This CDR3 has 14 amino acids. This chain's CDR3 is CASSIESGRYGYTF. The CDR3, as DNA: TGTGCCAGTAGTATAGAGAGCGGACGCTATGGCTACACCTTC.

For this clone: At the DNA level, this CDR3 is encoded by other sequences in the same sample as well. V usage is TRBV9 and J usage is TRBJ1-1; D possibly corresponds to TRBD1 (6 bases). The V gene's germline CDR1 is SGDLS and CDR2 YYNGEE. Between the trimmed V and J ends, which lost 3 bases and 1 base, there was a span of 7 bases. This CDR3 has 13 amino acids. The CDR3 protein is CASSGGGNTEAFF. The CDR3 DNA is TGTGCCAGCAGCGGAGGGGGGAACACTGAAGCTTTCTTT.

The chain carries TRBV7-8 and TRBJ2-5, with a weak D call TRBD2 (6 bases). V dropped 5 bases and J dropped 5 bases, with 21 bases sitting between them. Germline lookup yields CDR1 SGHVS and CDR2 FQNEAQ. The CDR3 extends over 16 amino acids. CDR3 amino acids: CASSPTAGTRQETQYF. The DNA of the CDR3 is TGTGCCAGCAGCCCGACGGCTGGGACTCGCCAGGAGACCCAGTACTTC.

The V and J genes are TRBV7-2 and TRBJ2-5, with D perhaps TRBD1 (6 bases). V lost 4 bases to trimming and J lost 2 bases, with 11 bases between them. The CDR3 has 14 residues. Germline CDR1 is SGHTA and CDR2 is FQGNSA. The CDR3: CASSSTGTQETQYF. CDR3 nucleotides: TGTGCCAGCAGCTCGACCGGGACACAAGAGACCCAGTACTTC.

This chain joins TRBV5-1 and TRBJ2-7, with 7 bases aligning to TRBD1. There are 13 residues in the CDR3. Germline CDR1 reads SGHRS; CDR2 reads YFSETQ. Trimming at V came to 2 bases and at J to 7 bases, leaving 6 bases not matched to a gene. CDR3 nucleotide sequence: TGCGCCAGCAGCTTTCGACAGGGAACTGAGCAGTACTTC. This translates into CASSFRQGTEQYF.

The chain has TRBV19 and TRBJ1-1; D uncertain. Germline CDR1 LNHDA, CDR2 SQIVND (reference sequence). This CDR3 has 14 residues. The ends were cut back, 2 bases at V and 1 base at J, with 8 bases in the middle. CDR3: CASSISEWNTEAFF. In DNA form, the CDR3 reads TGTGCCAGTAGTATATCTGAGTGGAACACTGAAGCTTTCTTT.